A single sample is the source of the 12 T cell receptor beta chains below, sequenced in a study of blood T cell repertoires in COVID-19. Sequencing used immunoSEQ multiplex PCR; TCRdb keeps in-frame clones, though not all of them. The sample has about 150,000 clones, 76% seen once. Material: peripheral blood. The receptors originated from an elderly woman with acute or convalescent COVID-19.

The chain recombines TRBV12-3 or TRBV12-4 with TRBJ2-1; the D gene is possibly TRBD2 (6 bases). V was shortened by 5 bases and J by 7 bases, with 9 bases between the two germline ends. The CDR3 totals 12 residues. The CDR3 is CASSLTSNEQFF. CDR3 coding DNA: TGTGCCAGCAGTCTGACTAGTAATGAGCAGTTCTTC.

This chain joins TRBV6-2 or TRBV6-3 and TRBJ2-6; 7 positions match TRBD1. Unmatched junction bases numbered 1, after V lost 0 bases and J lost 2 bases. Germline V lookup: CDR1 MNHEY, CDR2 SVGEGT. The CDR3 totals 16 residues. CDR3: CASSYSQGAGANVLTF. The CDR3 region has the DNA TGTGCCAGCAGTTACTCTCAGGGGGCTGGGGCCAACGTCCTGACTTTC.

This chain joins TRBV27 and TRBJ1-5, with unresolved D. Trimming left V 4 bases short and J 0 bases short, with 10 bases between. This CDR3 has 15 amino acids. Germline CDR1 reads MNHEY; CDR2 reads SMNVEV (reference sequence). CDR3 in DNA: TGTGCCAGCAGTTCCCGCACCTATAGCAATCAGCCCCAGCATTTT. Translating gives CASSSRTYSNQPQHF.

The V call is TRBV27, the J call TRBJ2-7; D is perhaps TRBD2 (5 bases). The CDR3 has 13 amino acids. Trimming pared 8 bases from V and 2 bases from J, leaving 13 bases between. CDR1 and CDR2 from the germline V gene are MNHEY and SMNVEV (reference sequence). The CDR3 DNA follows: TGTGCCAGCCGGGGTGGGTTAACCTACGAGCAGTACTTC. It yields the protein CASRGGLTYEQYF.

The CDR3 DNA sequence: TGTGCCAGCAGCCAATGGACTAGCGGTTACAATGAGCAGTTCTTC. Translation gives CASSQWTSGYNEQFF. This chain uses TRBV3-1 (or the pseudogene TRBV3-2) with TRBJ2-1, with 10 bases that match TRBD2. V was pared by 2 bases and J by 4 bases, with 2 bases of the junction left unmatched. Germline V gene sequence: CDR1 LGHDT, CDR2 YNNKEL (reference sequence). The CDR3 loop spans 15 amino acids.

The V gene is TRBV18, the J gene TRBJ2-3, with TRBD2 matching over 9 bases. V lost 3 bases, J lost 5 bases, and 3 bases stayed unmatched. This CDR3 has 14 amino acids. Looked up from germline, CDR1 is KGHSH and CDR2 is LQKENI. CDR3 nucleotides: TGTGCCAGCTCACCCGAGACTAGCGGAGATACGCAGTATTTT. It specifies CASSPETSGDTQYF.

The chain has TRBV3-1 (or the pseudogene TRBV3-2) and TRBJ2-7; 7 bases line up with TRBD1. The CDR3 totals 12 residues. CDR1 is LGHDT and CDR2 is YNNKEL in the germline V gene (reference sequence). Trimming cost V 5 bases and J 3 bases; bases outside gene matches: 1. Written as DNA, the CDR3 is TGTGCCAGCAGCTGGGACAGCTACGAGCAGTACTTC. Amino acid sequence: CASSWDSYEQYF.

The V and J genes are TRBV2 and TRBJ2-3; TRBD1 aligns across 9 bases. CDR1 is SNHLY, CDR2 FYNNEI, per germline. The V and J ends lost 6 bases and 2 bases, in that order; junction bases with no gene match: 9. This CDR3 comprises 16 residues. The CDR3 loop reads CASRWGQGGVTDTQYF. The CDR3 DNA reads as TGTGCCAGCAGGTGGGGACAGGGCGGGGTCACAGATACGCAGTATTTT.

Only a few counts were recorded for this clone. The chain has TRBV6-5 and TRBJ1-2; 9 bases map to TRBD1. This CDR3 contains 13 residues. Germline V gene sequence: CDR1 MNHEY, CDR2 SVGAGI. Losses at the gene ends were 6 bases for V and 13 bases for J; bases not matched to a gene: 12. The CDR3 nucleotides read TGTGCCAGCAGCCCCGGGACAGGGAGATGGTGCACCTTC. This sequence encodes CASSPGTGRWCTF.

The gene calls are TRBV25-1 and TRBJ2-3, with TRBD2 matching 7 bases. Trimming at V came to 1 base and at J to 6 bases, leaving 10 bases not matched to a gene. The CDR3 consists of 16 residues. Germline-derived CDR1 and CDR2 are MGHDK and SYGVNS. The CDR3: CASSEFQTSPLDTQYF. The CDR3 DNA is TGTGCCAGCAGTGAATTCCAGACTAGCCCCCTCGATACGCAGTATTTT.

V is TRBV27 and J is TRBJ1-5; D is undetermined. V shed 6 bases and J shed 5 bases, with 8 bases lying between them. CDR1 MNHEY and CDR2 SMNVEV come from the germline V gene (reference sequence). The CDR3 is 12 residues long. In DNA, the CDR3 is TGTGCCAGCAGCCGGAGGGATCAGCCCCAGCATTTT. Translating gives CASSRRDQPQHF.

The chain employs TRBV11-3 and TRBJ1-1, with D uncertain. Trimming shortened V by 1 base and J by 0 bases, and 9 bases separated the two germline ends. The germline CDR1 and CDR2 sequences are SGHNT and YENEEA. The CDR3 is 15 residues long. As DNA, the CDR3 is TGTGCCAGCAGCTTAGGAGGAAGGATGAACACTGAAGCTTTCTTT. Translated: CASSLGGRMNTEAFF.